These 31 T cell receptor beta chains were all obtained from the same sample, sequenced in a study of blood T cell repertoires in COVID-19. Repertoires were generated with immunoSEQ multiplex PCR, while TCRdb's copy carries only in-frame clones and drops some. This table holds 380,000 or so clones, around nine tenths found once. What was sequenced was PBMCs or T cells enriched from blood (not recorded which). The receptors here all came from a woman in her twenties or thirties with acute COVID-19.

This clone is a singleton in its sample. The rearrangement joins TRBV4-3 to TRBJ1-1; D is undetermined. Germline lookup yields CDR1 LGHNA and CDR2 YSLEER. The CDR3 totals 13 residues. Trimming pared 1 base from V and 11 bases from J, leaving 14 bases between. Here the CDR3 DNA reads TGCGCCAGCAGCCAAGGGTCCCAGGTCGATGCTTTCTTT. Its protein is CASSQGSQVDAFF.

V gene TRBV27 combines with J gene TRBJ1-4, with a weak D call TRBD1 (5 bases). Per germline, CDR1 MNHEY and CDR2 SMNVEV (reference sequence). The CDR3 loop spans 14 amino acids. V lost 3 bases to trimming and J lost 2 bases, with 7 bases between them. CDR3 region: CASSFSGTNEKLFF. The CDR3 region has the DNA TGTGCCAGCAGTTTCTCAGGGACTAATGAAAAACTGTTTTTT.

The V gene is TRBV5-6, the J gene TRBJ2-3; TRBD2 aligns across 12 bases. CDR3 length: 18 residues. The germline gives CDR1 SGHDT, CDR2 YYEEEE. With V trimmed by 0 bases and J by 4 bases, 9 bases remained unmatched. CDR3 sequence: CASSLVDRRTSGADTQYF. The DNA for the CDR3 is TGTGCCAGCAGCTTGGTTGACAGAAGGACTAGCGGGGCAGATACGCAGTATTTT.

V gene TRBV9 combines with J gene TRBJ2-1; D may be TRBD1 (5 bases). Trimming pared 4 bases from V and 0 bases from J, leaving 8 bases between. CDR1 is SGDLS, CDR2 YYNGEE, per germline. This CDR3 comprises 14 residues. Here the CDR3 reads CASSPQGSYNEQFF. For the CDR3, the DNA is TGTGCCAGCAGCCCCCAGGGCTCCTACAATGAGCAGTTCTTC.

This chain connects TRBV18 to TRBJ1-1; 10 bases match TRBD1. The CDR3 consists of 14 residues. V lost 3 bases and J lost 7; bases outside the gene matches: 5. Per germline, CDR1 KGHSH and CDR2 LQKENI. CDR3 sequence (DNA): TGTGCCAGCTCACCGCCGGGACAGGGGTTTGAAGCTTTCTTT. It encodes CASSPPGQGFEAFF.

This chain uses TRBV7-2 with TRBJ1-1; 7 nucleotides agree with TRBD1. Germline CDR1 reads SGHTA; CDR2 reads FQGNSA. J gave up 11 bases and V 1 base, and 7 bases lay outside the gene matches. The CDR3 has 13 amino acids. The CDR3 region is CASSLDETGRAFF. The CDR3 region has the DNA TGTGCCAGCAGCTTAGACGAGACAGGGCGTGCTTTCTTT.

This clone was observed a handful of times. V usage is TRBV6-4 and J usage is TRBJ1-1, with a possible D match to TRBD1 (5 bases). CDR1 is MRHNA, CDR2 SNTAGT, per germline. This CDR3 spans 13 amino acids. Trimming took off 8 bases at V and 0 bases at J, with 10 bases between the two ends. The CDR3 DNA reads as TGTGCCAGCTCGGCACAGGTGAACACTGAAGCTTTCTTT. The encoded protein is CASSAQVNTEAFF.

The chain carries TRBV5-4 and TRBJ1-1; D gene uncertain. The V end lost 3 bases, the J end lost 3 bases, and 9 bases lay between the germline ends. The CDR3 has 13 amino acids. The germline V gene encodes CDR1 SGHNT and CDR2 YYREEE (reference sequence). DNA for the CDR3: TGTGCCAGCAGCTCCCTTAGATACACTGAAGCTTTCTTT. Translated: CASSSLRYTEAFF.

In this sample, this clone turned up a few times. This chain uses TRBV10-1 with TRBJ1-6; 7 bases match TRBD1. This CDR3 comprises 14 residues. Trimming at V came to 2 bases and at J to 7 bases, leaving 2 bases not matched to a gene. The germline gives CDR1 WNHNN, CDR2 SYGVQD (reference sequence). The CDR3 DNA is TGCGCCAGCAGTGAGCAACAGGGGAATTCACCCCTCCACTTT. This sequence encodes CASSEQQGNSPLHF.

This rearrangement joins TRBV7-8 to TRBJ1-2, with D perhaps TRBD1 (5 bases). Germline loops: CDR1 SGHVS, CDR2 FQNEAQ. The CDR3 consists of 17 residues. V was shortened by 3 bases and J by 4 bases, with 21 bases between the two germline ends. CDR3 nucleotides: TGTGCCAGCAGCTTTGGGGTCCTGGACATCCGTCCCTATGGCTACACCTTC. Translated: CASSFGVLDIRPYGYTF.

DNA of the CDR3: TGCGCCAGCAGTGAGCCGATCTACAGGGGACCTAACTATGGCTACACCTTC. Its translation is CASSEPIYRGPNYGYTF. This chain uses TRBV10-2 with TRBJ1-2; 7 bases line up with TRBD1. Looked up from germline, CDR1 is WSHSY and CDR2 is SAAADI. V dropped 2 bases and J dropped 0; count of bases not matched to a gene: 9. The CDR3 length is 17 residues.

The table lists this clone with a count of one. CDR3 loop: CASSPRDRVYGYTF. DNA of the CDR3: TGTGCCAGCAGCCCAAGGGACAGGGTTTATGGCTACACCTTC. The chain carries TRBV6-2 or TRBV6-3 and TRBJ1-2, with TRBD1 matching over 9 bases. Germline CDR1 and CDR2: MNHEY and SVGEGT. This CDR3 is 14 amino acids long. V shed 6 bases and J 5 bases; nucleotides not matched to a gene: 7.

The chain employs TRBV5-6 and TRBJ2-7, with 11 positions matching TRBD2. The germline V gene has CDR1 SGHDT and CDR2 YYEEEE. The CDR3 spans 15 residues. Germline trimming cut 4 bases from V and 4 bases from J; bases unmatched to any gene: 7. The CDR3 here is CASSTTSGGGYEQYF. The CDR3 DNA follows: TGTGCCAGCAGCACCACTAGCGGGGGAGGATACGAGCAGTACTTC.

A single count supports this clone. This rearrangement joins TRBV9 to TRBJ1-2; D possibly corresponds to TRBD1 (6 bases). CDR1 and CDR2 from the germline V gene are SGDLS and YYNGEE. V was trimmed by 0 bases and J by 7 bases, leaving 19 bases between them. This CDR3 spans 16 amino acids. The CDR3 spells CASSVGSTGREGGYTF. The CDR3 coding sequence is TGTGCCAGCAGCGTAGGATCGACAGGTCGGGAAGGTGGCTACACCTTC.

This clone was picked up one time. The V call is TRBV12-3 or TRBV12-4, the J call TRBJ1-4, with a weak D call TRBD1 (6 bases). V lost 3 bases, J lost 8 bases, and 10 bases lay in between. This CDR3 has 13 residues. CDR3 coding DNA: TGTGCCAGCAGTTTCTCAGGGGACGAAAAACTGTTTTTT. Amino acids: CASSFSGDEKLFF.

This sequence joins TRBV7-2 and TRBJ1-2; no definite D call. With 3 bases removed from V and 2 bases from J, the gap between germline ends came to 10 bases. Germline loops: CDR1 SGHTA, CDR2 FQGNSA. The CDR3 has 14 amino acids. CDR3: CASSFTVSNYGYTF. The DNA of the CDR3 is TGTGCCAGCAGCTTCACTGTGTCCAACTATGGCTACACCTTC.

Here the CDR3 reads CASSIVAEAEAFF. The DNA for the CDR3 is TGTGCCAGTAGTATAGTTGCGGAGGCTGAAGCTTTCTTT. This chain connects TRBV19 to TRBJ1-1; D not resolved. This CDR3 has 13 amino acids. The germline V gene has CDR1 LNHDA and CDR2 SQIVND (reference sequence). Deletions cut 1 base from V and 6 bases from J, with 9 bases between.

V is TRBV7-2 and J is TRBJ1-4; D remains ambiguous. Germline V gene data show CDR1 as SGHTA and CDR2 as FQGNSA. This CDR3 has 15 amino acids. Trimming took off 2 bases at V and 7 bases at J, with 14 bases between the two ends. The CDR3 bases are TGTGCCAGCAGCTTATCATCGAGCGGTGGTGAAAAACTGTTTTTT. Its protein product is CASSLSSSGGEKLFF.

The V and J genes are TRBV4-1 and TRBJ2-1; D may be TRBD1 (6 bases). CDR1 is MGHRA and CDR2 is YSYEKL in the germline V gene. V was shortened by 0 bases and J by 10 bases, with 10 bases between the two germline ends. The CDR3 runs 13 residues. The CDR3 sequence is CASSQDLGTEQFF. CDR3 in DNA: TGCGCCAGCAGCCAAGATTTAGGGACAGAGCAGTTCTTC.

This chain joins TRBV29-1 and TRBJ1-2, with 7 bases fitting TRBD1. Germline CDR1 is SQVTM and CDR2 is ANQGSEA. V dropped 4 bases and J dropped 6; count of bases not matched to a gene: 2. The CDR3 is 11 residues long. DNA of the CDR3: TGCAGCGTTGGACAGGGAAATGGCTACACCTTC. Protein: CSVGQGNGYTF.

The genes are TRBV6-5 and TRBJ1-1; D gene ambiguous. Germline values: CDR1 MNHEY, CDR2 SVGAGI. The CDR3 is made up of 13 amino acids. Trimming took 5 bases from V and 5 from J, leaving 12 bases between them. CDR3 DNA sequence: TGTGCCAGCAGTCCGGCCCGGGAAACTGAAGCTTTCTTT. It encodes CASSPARETEAFF.

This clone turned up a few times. The CDR3 sequence: CASSTGLAGGAKNIQYF. The CDR3 nucleotides read TGTGCCAGTAGTACCGGACTAGCGGGAGGGGCTAAAAACATTCAGTACTTC. This chain connects TRBV19 to TRBJ2-4, with 15 bases matching TRBD2. J lost 4 bases, V lost 4 bases, and 5 bases had no gene match. From germline, CDR1 is LNHDA and CDR2 SQIVND (reference sequence). CDR3 size: 17 residues.

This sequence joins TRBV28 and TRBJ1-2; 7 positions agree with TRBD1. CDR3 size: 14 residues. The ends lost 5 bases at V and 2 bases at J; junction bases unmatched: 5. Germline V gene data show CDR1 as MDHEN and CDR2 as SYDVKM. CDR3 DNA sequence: TGTGCCAGCAGTCGACTGACAGGGAACTATGGCTACACCTTC. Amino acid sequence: CASSRLTGNYGYTF.

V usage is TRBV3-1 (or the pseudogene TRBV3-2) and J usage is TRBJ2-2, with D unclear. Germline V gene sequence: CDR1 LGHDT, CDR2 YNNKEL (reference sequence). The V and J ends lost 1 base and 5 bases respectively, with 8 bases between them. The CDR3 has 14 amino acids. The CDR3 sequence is CASSQVGGTGELFF. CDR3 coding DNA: TGTGCCAGCAGCCAAGTCGGTGGTACCGGGGAGCTGTTTTTT.

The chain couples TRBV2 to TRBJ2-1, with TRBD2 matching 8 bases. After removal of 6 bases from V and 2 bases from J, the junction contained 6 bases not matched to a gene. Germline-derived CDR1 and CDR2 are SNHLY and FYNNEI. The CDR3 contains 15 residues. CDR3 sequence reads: CASRPVAGPYNEQFF. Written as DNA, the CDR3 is TGTGCCAGCAGACCGGTAGCGGGGCCCTACAATGAGCAGTTCTTC.

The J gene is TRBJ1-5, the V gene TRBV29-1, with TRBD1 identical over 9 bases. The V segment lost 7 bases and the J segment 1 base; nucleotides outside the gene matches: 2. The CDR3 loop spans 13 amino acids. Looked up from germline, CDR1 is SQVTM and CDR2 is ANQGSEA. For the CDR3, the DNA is TGCAGCGCCGGGACAGGGAGCAATCAGCCCCAGCATTTT. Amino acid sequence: CSAGTGSNQPQHF.

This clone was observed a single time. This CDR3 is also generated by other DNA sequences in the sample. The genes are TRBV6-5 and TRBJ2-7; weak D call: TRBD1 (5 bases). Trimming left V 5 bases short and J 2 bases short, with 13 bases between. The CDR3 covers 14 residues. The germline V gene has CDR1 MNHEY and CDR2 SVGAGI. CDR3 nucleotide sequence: TGTGCCAGCAGTCAGCAGGGTGGCGCCTACGAGCAGTACTTC. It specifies CASSQQGGAYEQYF.

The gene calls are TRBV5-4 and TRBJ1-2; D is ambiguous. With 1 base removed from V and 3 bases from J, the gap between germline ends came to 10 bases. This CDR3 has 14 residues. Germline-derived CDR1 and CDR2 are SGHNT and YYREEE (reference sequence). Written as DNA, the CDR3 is TGTGCCAGCAGCTTGACGGGATTAGACTATGGCTACACCTTC. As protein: CASSLTGLDYGYTF.

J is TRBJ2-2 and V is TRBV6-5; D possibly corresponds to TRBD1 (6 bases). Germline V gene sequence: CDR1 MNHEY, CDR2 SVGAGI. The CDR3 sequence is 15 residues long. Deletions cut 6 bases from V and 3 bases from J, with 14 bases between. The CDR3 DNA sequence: TGTGCCAGCAGCTTCCGGGACACCTACACCGGGGAGCTGTTTTTT. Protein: CASSFRDTYTGELFF.

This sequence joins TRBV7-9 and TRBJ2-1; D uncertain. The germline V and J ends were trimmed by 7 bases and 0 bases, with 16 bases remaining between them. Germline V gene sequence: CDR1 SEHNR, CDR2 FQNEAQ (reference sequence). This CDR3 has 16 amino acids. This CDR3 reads CASTFLGRSSYNEQFF. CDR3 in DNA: TGTGCCAGCACCTTCCTGGGCCGTAGCTCCTACAATGAGCAGTTCTTC.

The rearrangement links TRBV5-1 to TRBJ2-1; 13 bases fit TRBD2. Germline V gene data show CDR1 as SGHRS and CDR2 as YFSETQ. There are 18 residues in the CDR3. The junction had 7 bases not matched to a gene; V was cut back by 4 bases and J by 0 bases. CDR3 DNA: TGCGCCAGCAGCCTCGGACTAGCGGGAGTACTCTCCTACAATGAGCAGTTCTTC. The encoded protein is CASSLGLAGVLSYNEQFF.